This is a list of T cell receptor beta chains from one sample in a study of CD8 T cells in Susac syndrome. From the immunoSEQ multiplex PCR reads, TCRdb called clonotypes with MiXCR, one entry per CDR3 protein. The sample lists 50,000 or so distinct CDR3 sequences; 93% were seen once. The specimen was CD8+ T cells from PBMCs. The receptors shown here come from a human donor with multiple sclerosis. CDR3s include the opening cysteine and the closing phenylalanine or tryptophan. The order of the fields is J gene, V gene, CDR3 protein.

TRBJ2-5	TRBV20-1	CSARDGQQQETQYF
TRBJ2-3	TRBV20-1	CSANPASGGKIPSTDTQYF
TRBJ2-1	TRBV3-1	CASSQDGSGGNNEQFF
TRBJ2-1	TRBV7-3	CASSSTSGHYNEQFF
TRBJ2-1	TRBV2	CASLTGLNEQFF
TRBJ1-5	TRBV5-4	CASSLVPGQPQHF
TRBJ2-2	TRBV20-1	CSARGSRRGYTGELFF
TRBJ1-5	TRBV6-1	CAIQGRPHYSNQPQHF
TRBJ1-1	TRBV12-3/TRBV12-4	CASILDSWSGNTEAFF
TRBJ1-6	TRBV25-1	CARTKVSGNSPLHF
TRBJ2-1	TRBV7-9	CASSPRGGSSYNEQFF
TRBJ2-4	TRBV6-1	CASTKDGGAGNIQYF
TRBJ2-3	TRBV15	CATSRSSRSTDTQYF
TRBJ2-2	TRBV7-2	CASSPGTYTGELFF
TRBJ2-5	TRBV28	CASSLSGQDQLIFQETQYF
TRBJ1-1	TRBV9	CASSVGIKTEAFF
TRBJ2-1	TRBV13	CASSLGAGIGSNEQFF
TRBJ2-7	TRBV18	CASSPRDSFYEQYF
TRBJ2-3	TRBV12-3/TRBV12-4	CASSWGTDTQYF
TRBJ1-5	TRBV15	CATSSSAGNQPQHF
TRBJ1-5	TRBV6-5	CASSYGFSQPQHF
TRBJ1-1	TRBV9	CASSEPRGLNTEAFF
TRBJ2-3	TRBV27	CASSLQGLDTQYF
TRBJ2-3	TRBV20-1	CSALAALMDTQYF
TRBJ2-3	TRBV13	CASSMATDTQYF
TRBJ1-5	TRBV7-8	CASSYRNQPQHF
TRBJ1-1	TRBV19	CASSPPPGPPYQEAFF
TRBJ1-2	TRBV6-1	CASRGLTGGDYGYTF
TRBJ2-7	TRBV6-6	CASKLGEGAYEQYF
TRBJ2-7	TRBV15	CATSRPEGNEQYF
TRBJ2-7	TRBV14	CASSHRTRVFEQYF
TRBJ2-5	TRBV11-2	CASSSTGFYGSETQYF
TRBJ1-2	TRBV9	CASSVGKPTGGSYGYTF
TRBJ1-4	TRBV2	CASKGDPKLFF
TRBJ2-7	TRBV7-9	CASSLGGVREQYF
TRBJ1-5	TRBV4-2	CASSQASGGGNQPQHF
TRBJ2-1	TRBV6-1	CASSEPIREGVPNEQFF
TRBJ1-1	TRBV5-1	CASGSGGLTEAFF
TRBJ2-1	TRBV14	CASSMTSGTQFF
TRBJ2-3	TRBV6-2/TRBV6-3	CASSYVAATDTQYF
TRBJ2-4	TRBV7-2	CASSLEDRTGGLTYF
TRBJ2-5	TRBV29-1	CSVEYRLQETQYF
TRBJ1-2	TRBV15	CATSRESQAGDYTF
TRBJ1-1	TRBV4-1	CASSPVSGQTNTEAFF
TRBJ1-6	TRBV29-1	CSVSLGNSPLHF
TRBJ2-5	TRBV6-5	CASSYSGGGTQYF
TRBJ1-2	TRBV4-3	CASSHQGEASYGYTF
TRBJ2-3	TRBV4-1	CASSQDWLAGTDTQYF
TRBJ2-6	TRBV11-2	CASSWNRGSSGANVLTF
TRBJ2-7	TRBV7-9	CASSFTGNSYEQYF
TRBJ1-1	TRBV12-3/TRBV12-4	CATWDGEEAFF